This TCR beta chain was sequenced during a study of blood T cell repertoires in COVID-19. Background on the study: Acute and convalescent COVID-19 specimens originated in the United States, Italy and Spain. In each case, the material was cDNA or gDNA derived from T cells, B-cell-depleted T cells, or PBMCs.

This CDR3 region has 14 residues. CDR1 is MDHEN, CDR2 SYDVKM, per germline. V lost 8 bases, J lost 2 bases, and 6 bases stayed unmatched. In the original analysis: The authors estimated nucleated cell counts from reference gene primer amplification. The table came from immunoSEQ multiplex PCR; TCRdb's copy has only in-frame clones and leaves some out. From that table come the V and J calls and clone size; the DNA was used to work out D and trimming. Here the sample spans 95,000 to 100,000 clones, 85% being singletons. The rearrangement links TRBV28 to TRBJ1-5; 7 bases line up with TRBD1. The TCR sequence derives from a woman in her 70s with active or convalescent COVID-19. Sequencing used peripheral blood. CDR3 coding DNA: TGTGCCAGCGGGACAGTTCGTGGCAATCAGCCCCAGCATTTT. This encodes CASGTVRGNQPQHF.